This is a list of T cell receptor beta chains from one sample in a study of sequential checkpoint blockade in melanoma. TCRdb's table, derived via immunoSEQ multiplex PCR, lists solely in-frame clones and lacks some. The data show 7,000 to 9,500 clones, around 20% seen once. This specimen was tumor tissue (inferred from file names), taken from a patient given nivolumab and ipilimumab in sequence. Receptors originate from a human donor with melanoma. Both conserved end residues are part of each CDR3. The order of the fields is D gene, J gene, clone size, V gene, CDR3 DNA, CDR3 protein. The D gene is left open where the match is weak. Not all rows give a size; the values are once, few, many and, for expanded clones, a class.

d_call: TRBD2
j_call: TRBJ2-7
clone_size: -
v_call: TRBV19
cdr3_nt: TGTGCCAGTCGATCGACGGGACTAGCGGTAACCTCCGAGCAGTACTTC
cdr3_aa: CASRSTGLAVTSEQYF

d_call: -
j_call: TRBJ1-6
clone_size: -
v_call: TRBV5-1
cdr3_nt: TGCGCCAGCAGCCCGGGAGCGGACAATTCACCCCTCCACTTT
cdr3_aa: CASSPGADNSPLHF

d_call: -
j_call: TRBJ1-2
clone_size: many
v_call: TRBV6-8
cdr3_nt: TGTGCCAGCAGTTTTCAAGGGGGGGGTAACTATGGCTACACCTTC
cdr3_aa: CASSFQGGGNYGYTF

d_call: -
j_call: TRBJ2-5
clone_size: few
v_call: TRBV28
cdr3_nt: TGTGCCAGCAGTTTATCTCGGAAGAATAAAGAGACCCAGTACTTC
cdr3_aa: CASSLSRKNKETQYF

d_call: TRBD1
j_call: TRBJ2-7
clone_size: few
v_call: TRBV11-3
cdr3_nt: TGTGCCAGCAGCTCCGCGGACAGGGTAATCTCCTACGAGCAGTACTTC
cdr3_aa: CASSSADRVISYEQYF

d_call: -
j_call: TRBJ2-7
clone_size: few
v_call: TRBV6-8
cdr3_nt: TGTGCCATCAGTGGTTTACAGGGAGGCGAGCAGTACTTC
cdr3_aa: CAISGLQGGEQYF

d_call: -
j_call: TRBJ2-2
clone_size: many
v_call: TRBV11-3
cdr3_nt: TGTGCCAGCAGCTTAGAGGGAGGACGGGAGAACACCGGGGAGCTGTTTTTT
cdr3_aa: CASSLEGGRENTGELFF

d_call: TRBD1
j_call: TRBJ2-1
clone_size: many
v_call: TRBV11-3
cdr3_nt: TGTGCCAGCAGCTTCGACAGGGGAAAGTACAATGAGCAGTTCTTC
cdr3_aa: CASSFDRGKYNEQFF

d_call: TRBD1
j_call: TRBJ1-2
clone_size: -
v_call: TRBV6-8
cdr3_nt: TGTGCCAGCACCGGGACAGGGGTTGGCTACACCTTC
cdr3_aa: CASTGTGVGYTF

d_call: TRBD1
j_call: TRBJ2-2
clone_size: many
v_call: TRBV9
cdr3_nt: TGTGCCAGCAGCCTCGGGACAGGTACGAACACCGGGGAGCTGTTTTTT
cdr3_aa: CASSLGTGTNTGELFF

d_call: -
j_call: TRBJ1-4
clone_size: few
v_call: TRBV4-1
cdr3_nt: TGCGCCAGCAGCCAAGGAAGAGAAGAAAAACTGTTTTTT
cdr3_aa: CASSQGREEKLFF